The 32 T cell receptor beta chains presented below share a single source sample, sequenced in a study of identical twins. One entry per CDR3 protein, called by TCRdb with MiXCR from the 5' RACE reads. The data hold about 300,000 distinct CDR3 sequences, with over 9% observed a single time. Another study also made use of these data, one on yellow fever vaccine responses in identical twins.

Material for sequencing was CD8+ T cells sorted from blood. These receptors came from a woman between 18 and 29 years old in good health.

There are a few counts of this clonotype. The chain has TRBV27 and TRBJ2-1; D is possibly TRBD1 or TRBD2 (5 bases each). Germline V CDR1 and CDR2: MNHEY, SMNVEV (reference sequence). With 0 bases removed from V and 3 bases from J, the gap between germline ends came to 9 bases. The length of the CDR3 is 15 residues. The CDR3 loop reads CASSLSGTFYNEQFF. CDR3 bases: TGTGCCAGCAGTTTATCCGGGACGTTCTACAATGAGCAGTTCTTC.

The CDR3 nucleotides read TGCAGTGCTAGTTCAACCGGGACTAGCGAAAGAGATACGCAGTATTTT. Amino acid sequence: CSASSTGTSERDTQYF. The J gene is TRBJ2-3, the V gene TRBV20-1, with 10 bases that match TRBD2. V lost 3 bases, J lost 5 bases, and 11 bases stayed unmatched. This CDR3 has 16 amino acids. Germline V gives CDR1 DFQATT, CDR2 SNEGSKA (reference sequence).

The V call is TRBV6-1, the J call TRBJ2-5; a possible D gene is TRBD2 (6 bases). The CDR3 extends over 15 amino acids. Trimming removed 5 bases at V and 2 bases at J, with 15 bases between. CDR1 and CDR2 from the germline V gene are MNHNS and SASEGT. The CDR3 DNA follows: TGTGCCAGCAGTCGCCGACTAGTTCCACAAGAGACCCAGTACTTC. Its protein product is CASSRRLVPQETQYF.

The V call is TRBV7-9, the J call TRBJ2-5; TRBD2 agrees at 11 bases. The germline CDR1 and CDR2 sequences are SEHNR and FQNEAQ (reference sequence). The CDR3 runs 15 residues. Trimming took 5 bases from V and 5 from J; bases not matched to a gene: 7. The CDR3 nucleotides are TGTGCCAGCAGCCCCGATAGCGGGAGGGAGGAGACCCAGTACTTC. Translated: CASSPDSGREETQYF.

This clonotype appeared a few times. This sequence joins TRBV6-1 and TRBJ2-2, with TRBD2 identical over 11 bases. V lost 6 bases and J lost 10; bases outside the gene matches: 10. CDR1 is MNHNS, CDR2 SASEGT, per germline. CDR3 length: 15 amino acids. CDR3 coding DNA: TGTGCCAGCAGAACCAATAGCGGGAGGGCCGTGGAGCTGTTTTTT. It is translated as CASRTNSGRAVELFF.

This clonotype is a singleton in its sample. DNA of the CDR3: TGTGCCAGCAGTTTAATGACAGCCACCGGGGAGCGTTTTTTT. As protein: CASSLMTATGERFF. V and J are TRBV27 and TRBJ2-2, with D tentatively TRBD1 or TRBD2 (5 bases each). V lost 2 bases and J 17 bases, leaving 21 bases between the germline ends. Germline V lookup: CDR1 MNHEY, CDR2 SMNVEV (reference sequence). The CDR3 sequence is 14 residues long.

J is TRBJ1-2 and V is TRBV19, with D tentatively TRBD1 (6 bases). Germline CDR1 is LNHDA and CDR2 is SQIVND (reference sequence). The CDR3 covers 15 residues. V was shortened by 3 bases and J by 1 base, with 12 bases between the two germline ends. The CDR3 loop is CASSIGRTDNYGYTF. The DNA for the CDR3 is TGTGCCAGTAGTATCGGACGGACAGATAACTATGGCTACACCTTC.

The chain has TRBV24-1 and TRBJ2-5; D gene ambiguous. Trimming cost V 6 bases and J 0 bases, with 10 bases left between them. Germline assignment: CDR1 KGHDR and CDR2 SFDVKD. The CDR3 is 14 amino acids. This chain's CDR3 is CATSPSYNQETQYF. The CDR3, as DNA: TGTGCCACCAGTCCGAGCTACAACCAAGAGACCCAGTACTTC.

This clonotype has more than one count but fewer than ten. The chain links TRBV6-5 to TRBJ2-3; D possibly matches TRBD1 or TRBD2 (5 bases each). The CDR3 covers 15 residues. Per germline, CDR1 MNHEY and CDR2 SVGAGI. Trimming took 0 bases from V and 4 from J, leaving 11 bases between them. The CDR3 region has the DNA TGTGCCAGCAGTTACTCGGGGCTAGCAGCAGATACGCAGTATTTT. This codes for CASSYSGLAADTQYF.

The rearrangement uses TRBV14 and TRBJ2-2; D unresolved. The ends were cut back, 2 bases at V and 4 bases at J, with 8 bases in the middle. CDR3 size: 14 residues. Germline CDR1 SGHDN, CDR2 FVKESK. The CDR3 region has the DNA TGTGCCAGCAGCCAACTGGACGGCACCGGGGAGCTGTTTTTT. It codes for CASSQLDGTGELFF.

The V gene is TRBV4-2, the J gene TRBJ2-7, with D tentatively TRBD2 (7 bases). V was pared by 5 bases and J by 6 bases, with 20 bases between. Germline assignment: CDR1 LGHNA and CDR2 YNFKEQ. The CDR3 loop spans 15 amino acids. The CDR3 loop reads CASSSEGGILGEQYF. The CDR3 nucleotides are TGTGCCAGCAGCTCAGAGGGGGGGATTTTGGGCGAGCAGTACTTC.

In its sample, this clonotype was seen a few times. The J gene is TRBJ2-7, the V gene TRBV4-1; D not certain. There are 12 residues in the CDR3. Trimming removed 4 bases at V and 6 bases at J, with 10 bases between. Germline assignment: CDR1 MGHRA and CDR2 YSYEKL. In DNA, the CDR3 is TGCGCCAGCAGCCCCCCCCAAGGCGAGCAGTACTTC. It codes for CASSPPQGEQYF.

V and J are TRBV9 and TRBJ2-1; D remains ambiguous. Trimming cost V 4 bases and J 8 bases, with 10 bases left between them. Per the germline V gene, CDR1 is SGDLS and CDR2 is YYNGEE. This CDR3 comprises 12 residues. The CDR3 nucleotides are TGTGCCAGCAGCCCCAACGTGGATGAGCAGTTCTTC. It translates to CASSPNVDEQFF.

Here the CDR3 DNA reads TGTGCCAGCAGCGTAGCGGACCATCTTACGTTCTCTGGAAACACCATATATTTT. Its translation: CASSVADHLTFSGNTIYF. The gene calls are TRBV9 and TRBJ1-3; no reliable D call. The CDR3 has 18 amino acids. V lost 0 bases and J 0 bases, leaving 16 bases between the germline ends. Germline V CDR1 and CDR2: SGDLS, YYNGEE.

This chain uses TRBV5-1 with TRBJ1-1, with no clear D. V was pared by 1 base and J by 0 bases, with 10 bases between. CDR3 length: 15 residues. Germline V lookup: CDR1 SGHRS, CDR2 YFSETQ. This CDR3 reads CASSLRNILNTEAFF. The CDR3 bases are TGCGCCAGCAGCTTGAGGAACATTCTGAACACTGAAGCTTTCTTT.

J is TRBJ2-7 and V is TRBV7-8; TRBD1 agrees at 7 bases. This CDR3 contains 14 residues. Germline V gives CDR1 SGHVS, CDR2 FQNEAQ. V was pared by 4 bases and J by 3 bases, with 6 bases of the junction left unmatched. The CDR3 loop is CASSSTGQNYEQYF. DNA of the CDR3: TGTGCCAGCAGCTCAACGGGACAGAACTACGAGCAGTACTTC.

This clonotype showed up just a few times. This rearrangement joins TRBV4-1 to TRBJ1-1; D is ambiguous. Trimming stripped 0 bases from V and 1 base from J, with 6 bases between. Per the germline V gene, CDR1 is MGHRA and CDR2 is YSYEKL. This CDR3 has 14 amino acids. The CDR3 coding sequence is TGCGCCAGCAGCCAAGAGGGGAGGAACACTGAAGCTTTCTTT. Protein: CASSQEGRNTEAFF.

There are a few counts of this clonotype. The chain uses TRBV5-6 and TRBJ1-2; 8 bases agree with TRBD1. The CDR3 loop spans 16 amino acids. CDR1 SGHDT and CDR2 YYEEEE come from the germline V gene. V trimming: 4 bases; J trimming: 4 bases; junction bases outside the gene matches: 12. CDR3 sequence reads: CASSEGQAALFYGYTF. The CDR3 DNA reads TGTGCCAGCAGCGAGGGACAGGCGGCTCTATTCTATGGCTACACCTTC.

A few counts support this clonotype. The chain recombines TRBV19 with TRBJ2-1, with 11 bases that match TRBD2. The CDR3 sequence is 18 residues long. Germline V gene sequence: CDR1 LNHDA, CDR2 SQIVND (reference sequence). V shed 0 bases and J 6 bases; nucleotides not matched to a gene: 10. The CDR3 spells CASSIDLAGGFSTNEQFF. As DNA, the CDR3 is TGTGCCAGTAGTATAGACCTAGCGGGAGGTTTCTCCACCAATGAGCAGTTCTTC.

This clonotype was counted only a few times. The CDR3 loop reads CASRDLNWETQYF. The CDR3 nucleotides are TGTGCCAGCAGAGATCTGAACTGGGAGACCCAGTACTTC. The V gene is TRBV27, the J gene TRBJ2-5; D not resolved. There are 13 residues in the CDR3. V was clipped by 6 bases and J by 5 bases, with 13 bases between them. Looked up from germline, CDR1 is MNHEY and CDR2 is SMNVEV (reference sequence).

This clonotype was observed a handful of times. This chain links TRBV2 with TRBJ1-1, with unresolved D. Trimming pared 6 bases from V and 6 bases from J, leaving 5 bases between. The V gene's germline CDR1 is SNHLY and CDR2 FYNNEI. The CDR3 covers 10 residues. The CDR3 here is CASSRAEAFF. The CDR3 DNA is TGTGCCAGCAGCCGGGCTGAAGCTTTCTTT.

There are many counts of this clonotype. The chain employs TRBV28 and TRBJ2-7; maybe TRBD2 (5 bases). The CDR3 has 14 amino acids. Trimming took 6 bases from V and 1 from J, leaving 13 bases between them. Germline lookup yields CDR1 MDHEN and CDR2 SYDVKM. This CDR3 is CASSPLATSYEQYF. The CDR3 DNA sequence: TGTGCCAGCAGCCCATTAGCGACTTCCTACGAGCAGTACTTC.

This clonotype was picked up many times. The chain links TRBV7-9 to TRBJ2-1, with D possibly being TRBD2 (7 bases). The V end lost 5 bases, the J end lost 5 bases, and 16 bases lay between the germline ends. The CDR3 consists of 15 residues. Germline V gene lookup returns CDR1 SEHNR and CDR2 FQNEAQ (reference sequence). CDR3 region: CASSPRGGGNNEQFF. Here the CDR3 DNA reads TGTGCCAGCAGCCCCCGCGGGGGCGGGAACAATGAGCAGTTCTTC.

This clonotype was picked up a small number of times. This chain uses TRBV6-5 with TRBJ1-1, with a possible D match to TRBD1 (5 bases). CDR3 length: 15 residues. Germline assignment: CDR1 MNHEY and CDR2 SVGAGI. The V and J ends lost 4 bases and 0 bases respectively, with 12 bases between them. DNA of the CDR3: TGTGCCAGCAGTTCCCGGGACGGACTGAACACTGAAGCTTTCTTT. It specifies CASSSRDGLNTEAFF.

This clonotype was picked up a small number of times. The chain carries TRBV11-1 and TRBJ2-1, with 11 bases fitting TRBD2. Germline-derived CDR1 and CDR2 are SGHAT and FQDESV (reference sequence). CDR3 length: 19 amino acids. J was trimmed by 0 bases and V by 5 bases; bases with no gene match: 12. CDR3 sequence: CASSRTSGLNPSSYNEQFF. CDR3 sequence (DNA): TGTGCCAGCAGCAGGACTAGCGGGCTGAACCCGAGCTCCTACAATGAGCAGTTCTTC.

This clonotype appeared many times. The chain carries TRBV12-3 or TRBV12-4 and TRBJ2-1, with D possibly TRBD1 on 5 matching bases. The CDR3 runs to 12 residues. V was pared by 5 bases and J by 10 bases, with 12 bases between. The CDR3 region has the DNA TGTGCCAGCAGTCCAGACAGAAAAGAGCAGTTCTTC. Encoded protein: CASSPDRKEQFF.

This clonotype was observed a few times. The chain employs TRBV3-1 and TRBJ2-1; TRBD2 agrees at 9 bases. Per the germline V gene, CDR1 is LGHDT and CDR2 is YNNKEL (reference sequence). This CDR3 is 16 amino acids long. V lost 4 bases and J lost 1; bases outside the gene matches: 5. The CDR3 here is CASSPASGASYNEQFF. Written as DNA, the CDR3 is TGTGCCAGCAGCCCCGCTAGCGGGGCTTCCTACAATGAGCAGTTCTTC.

This clonotype was observed many times. This chain joins TRBV4-1 and TRBJ1-5; D remains unclear. The CDR3 is 16 amino acids. Trimming shortened V by 1 base and J by 1 base, and 11 bases separated the two germline ends. CDR1 is MGHRA, CDR2 YSYEKL, per germline. This CDR3 reads CASSQGGVESNQPQHF. The CDR3 nucleotides read TGCGCCAGCAGCCAAGGGGGAGTTGAAAGCAATCAGCCCCAGCATTTT.

This clonotype was picked up a small number of times. This chain joins TRBV19 and TRBJ2-6, with 9 bases fitting TRBD1. V lost 3 bases and J lost 5; bases outside the gene matches: 14. CDR1 is LNHDA and CDR2 is SQIVND in the germline V gene (reference sequence). This CDR3 is built from 19 residues. CDR3 in amino acids: CASSIPGGTGRYWANVLTF. The CDR3 nucleotides are TGTGCCAGTAGTATTCCCGGCGGGACAGGGAGATACTGGGCCAACGTCCTGACTTTC.

This clonotype has more than one count but fewer than ten. The rearrangement joins TRBV24-1 to TRBJ1-5; D is perhaps TRBD1 (6 bases). The germline V and J ends were trimmed by 6 bases and 1 base, with 9 bases remaining between them. The CDR3 is made up of 14 amino acids. Germline lookup yields CDR1 KGHDR and CDR2 SFDVKD. The CDR3 protein is CATSITGSNQPQHF. As DNA, the CDR3 is TGTGCCACCAGTATAACAGGGAGCAATCAGCCCCAGCATTTT.

This clonotype was seen ten or more times. V is TRBV7-9 and J is TRBJ2-1; D is possibly TRBD2 (5 bases). The V end was cut by 5 bases, the J end by 2 bases, with 13 bases between. Germline CDR1 reads SEHNR; CDR2 reads FQNEAQ (reference sequence). The CDR3 is 15 amino acids. CDR3 sequence reads: CASSHSEMTYNEQFF. CDR3 nucleotides: TGTGCCAGCAGCCATAGCGAGATGACCTACAATGAGCAGTTCTTC.

This clonotype has ten or more counts. The rearrangement links TRBV11-2 to TRBJ2-1; possible D gene TRBD1, 7 bases. Germline V gene data show CDR1 as SGHAT and CDR2 as FQNNGV. The V gene lost 5 bases and the J gene lost 3 bases, with 14 bases spanning the gap. CDR3 length equals 15 residues. This CDR3 reads CASSPGGTFYNEQFF. The CDR3 region has the DNA TGTGCCAGCAGCCCAGGGGGGACTTTCTACAATGAGCAGTTCTTC.